A selection of T cell receptor beta chains follows, all from one sample in a study of T cell repertoires in cytomegalovirus infection. Antigens for these TCRs are unknown. TCRdb re-analysed the reads in MiXCR, keeping a single row per CDR3 protein. The sample holds about 830,000 distinct CDR3 sequences, 32% seen once. The sequencing here drew on cultured CD8+ T cells from PBMCs, taken from culture after CMV antigen stimulation. Receptors originate from a human donor in good health (CMV status not recorded). Some clones in this sample may be carry-over from other donors' samples. Both conserved end residues are part of each CDR3. D genes are given only for firm matches. The size field is filled for only some rows; it gives once, few, many or a size class.

D gene	V gene	J gene	clone size	CDR3 protein	CDR3 DNA
-	TRBV6-5	TRBJ1-6	-	CASSYRGNSPLHF	TGTGCCAGCAGTTACCGCGGCAATTCACCCCTCCACTTT
-	TRBV13	TRBJ1-5	-	CASSLGAGNNQPQHF	TGTGCCAGCAGCTTAGGGGCAGGGAACAATCAGCCCCAGCATTTT
-	TRBV20-1	TRBJ1-5	once	CSATSGRGINQPQHF	TGCAGTGCTACCTCGGGGAGGGGGATCAATCAGCCCCAGCATTTT
TRBD2	TRBV20-1	TRBJ2-1	-	CSAGWGGTEDEQFF	TGCAGTGCTGGATGGGGGGGAACGGAGGATGAGCAGTTCTTC
-	TRBV29-1	TRBJ1-5	-	CSVEDGQSNQPQHF	TGCAGCGTTGAAGATGGACAGTCCAATCAGCCCCAGCATTTT
-	TRBV7-2	TRBJ2-1	many	CASSLAGGLTYNEQFF	TGTGCCAGCAGCTTAGCGGGGGGCCTAACCTACAATGAGCAGTTCTTC
-	TRBV12-5	TRBJ1-1	few	CASGLGINGVDTEAFF	TGTGCTAGTGGTTTAGGGATAAACGGAGTCGACACTGAAGCTTTCTTT
-	TRBV12-3/TRBV12-4	TRBJ2-3	few	CASSPFEKLTDTQYF	TGTGCCAGCAGCCCCTTTGAGAAACTCACAGATACGCAGTATTTT
-	TRBV5-5	TRBJ1-1	few	CASSPFQGKALAFF	TGTGCCAGCAGCCCGTTTCAGGGTAAGGCGTTAGCTTTCTTT
TRBD2	TRBV27	TRBJ2-1	-	CASSLGTSGGGRGWGQFF	TGTGCCAGCAGTCTAGGGACTAGCGGGGGGGGACGGGGATGGGGGCAGTTCTTC
TRBD1	TRBV7-6	TRBJ2-1	many	CASSFVSPGQGSTNEQFF	TGTGCCAGCAGCTTCGTCTCTCCGGGACAGGGGTCGACAAATGAGCAGTTCTTC
TRBD1	TRBV5-6	TRBJ1-1	-	CASSYNRGQNTEAFF	TGTGCCAGCAGCTATAACAGGGGGCAGAACACTGAAGCTTTCTTT
-	TRBV7-8	TRBJ1-2	few	CASSLKQGTNYGYTF	TGTGCCAGCAGCTTAAAACAGGGTACTAACTATGGCTACACCTTC
-	TRBV29-1	TRBJ1-2	-	CSVRAHQANYGYTF	TGCAGCGTCCGGGCCCACCAAGCTAACTATGGCTACACCTTC
-	TRBV4-1	TRBJ2-2	few	CASSQFSGNTGELFF	TGCGCCAGCAGCCAGTTTTCAGGGAACACCGGGGAGCTGTTTTTT
TRBD2	TRBV7-9	TRBJ2-3	few	CASRHLAEITDTQYF	TGTGCCAGCAGGCACCTAGCGGAAATCACAGATACGCAGTATTTT
-	TRBV7-4	TRBJ1-4	-	CASSGRGAGESSTNEKLLF	TGTGCCAGCAGCGGTAGAGGGGCAGGGGAGAGTTCAACTAATGAAAAACTGTTATTT
-	TRBV25-1	TRBJ2-5	-	CASSRSAQETQYF	TGTGCCAGCAGTAGGTCAGCCCAAGAGACCCAGTACTTC
-	TRBV7-2	TRBJ1-3	many	CASSLNQGKAGNTIYF	TGTGCCAGCAGCTTAAACCAGGGAAAGGCTGGAAACACCATATATTTT
TRBD1	TRBV27	TRBJ2-5	few	CASSSQNPRDSPEETQYF	TGTGCCAGCAGTTCACAAAATCCTCGGGACAGCCCTGAAGAGACCCAGTACTTC
TRBD1	TRBV7-8	TRBJ1-1	-	CASSWTGTNTEAFF	TGTGCCAGCAGCTGGACAGGAACAAACACTGAAGCTTTCTTT
-	TRBV7-6	TRBJ2-7	few	CASSLWKASSYEQYF	TGTGCCAGCAGCTTATGGAAAGCCAGCTCCTACGAGCAGTACTTC
-	TRBV7-9	TRBJ2-2	-	CASRRQEGNTGELFF	TGTGCCAGCAGACGACAGGAAGGGAACACCGGGGAGCTGTTTTTT
-	TRBV19	TRBJ2-7	few	CASSIDYEGNSYEQYF	TGTGCCAGTAGTATAGATTACGAAGGGAACTCCTACGAGCAGTACTTC
TRBD1	TRBV27	TRBJ2-7	few	CASSTGQYDEQYF	TGTGCCAGCAGTACGGGACAGTACGACGAGCAGTACTTC
-	TRBV6-5	TRBJ1-1	-	CASSYRRFGDTEAFF	TGTGCCAGCAGTTACAGGAGGTTCGGGGACACTGAAGCTTTCTTT
TRBD1	TRBV5-4	TRBJ1-6	few	CASSLNRGGSPLHF	TGTGCCAGCAGCTTGAACAGGGGTGGTTCACCCCTCCACTTT
-	TRBV12-3/TRBV12-4	TRBJ1-5	few	CASSFIVGRVNNQPQHF	TGTGCCAGCAGTTTCATCGTAGGCAGGGTAAACAATCAGCCCCAGCATTTT
TRBD1	TRBV4-1	TRBJ1-1	-	CASSLQGDREAFF	TGCGCCAGCAGCCTTCAGGGGGACAGGGAAGCTTTCTTT
TRBD1	TRBV27	TRBJ1-1	-	CASSSLGQGATEAFF	TGTGCCAGCAGTTCCCTGGGACAGGGGGCAACTGAAGCTTTCTTT
-	TRBV20-1	TRBJ1-1	-	CSVAMGFTEAFF	TGCAGTGTGGCCATGGGGTTCACTGAAGCTTTCTTT
-	TRBV9	TRBJ1-5	-	CASSVAGQHQPQHF	TGTGCCAGCAGCGTAGCGGGGCAGCATCAGCCCCAGCATTTT
-	TRBV6-6	TRBJ1-5	-	CASIDGGVVNQPQHF	TGTGCCAGCATCGACGGAGGGGTTGTCAATCAGCCCCAGCATTTT